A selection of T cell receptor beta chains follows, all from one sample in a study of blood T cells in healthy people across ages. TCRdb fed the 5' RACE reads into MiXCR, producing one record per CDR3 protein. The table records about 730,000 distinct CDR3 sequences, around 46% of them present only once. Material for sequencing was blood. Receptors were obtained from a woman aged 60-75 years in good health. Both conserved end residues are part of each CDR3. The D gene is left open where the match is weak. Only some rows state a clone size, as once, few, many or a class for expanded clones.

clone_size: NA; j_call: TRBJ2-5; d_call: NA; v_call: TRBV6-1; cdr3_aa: CASISGIQETQYF; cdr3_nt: TGTGCCAGCATCTCCGGGATCCAAGAGACCCAGTACTTC
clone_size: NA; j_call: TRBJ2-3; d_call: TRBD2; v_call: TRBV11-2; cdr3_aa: CASSLGSGPSTDTQYF; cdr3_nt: TGTGCCAGCAGCTTAGGTAGCGGGCCTAGCACAGATACGCAGTATTTT
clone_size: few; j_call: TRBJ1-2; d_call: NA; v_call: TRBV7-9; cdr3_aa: CASSPAGTNYGYTF; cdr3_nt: TGTGCCAGCAGCCCGGCAGGGACAAACTATGGCTACACCTTC
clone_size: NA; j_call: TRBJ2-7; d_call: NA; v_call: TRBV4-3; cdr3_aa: CASSQDSQSYEQYF; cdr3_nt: TGCGCCAGCAGCCAAGATTCACAGTCCTACGAGCAGTACTTC
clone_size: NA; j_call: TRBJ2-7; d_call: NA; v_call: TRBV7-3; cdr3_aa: CASSPDGQYEQYF; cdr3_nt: TGTGCCAGCAGCCCGGACGGGCAATACGAGCAGTACTTC
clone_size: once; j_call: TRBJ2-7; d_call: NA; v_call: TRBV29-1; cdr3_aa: CSVFIRGYEQYF; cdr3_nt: TGCAGCGTTTTTATCAGGGGCTACGAGCAGTACTTC
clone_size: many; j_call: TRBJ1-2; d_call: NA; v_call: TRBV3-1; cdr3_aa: CASSQAGGYGYTF; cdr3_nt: TGTGCCAGCAGCCAAGCGGGAGGATATGGCTACACCTTC
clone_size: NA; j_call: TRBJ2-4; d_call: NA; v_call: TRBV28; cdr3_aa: CASSSRLVDIQYF; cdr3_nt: TGTGCCAGCAGTTCACGACTAGTTGACATTCAGTACTTC
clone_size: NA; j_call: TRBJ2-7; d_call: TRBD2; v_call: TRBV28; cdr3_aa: CASSYSGSRYEQYF; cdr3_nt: TGTGCCAGCAGCTACAGCGGGAGTAGGTACGAGCAGTACTTC
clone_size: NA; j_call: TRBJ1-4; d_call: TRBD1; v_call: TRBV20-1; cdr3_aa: CSAKDRVTNEKLFF; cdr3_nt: TGCAGTGCTAAGGACAGGGTAACTAATGAAAAACTGTTTTTT
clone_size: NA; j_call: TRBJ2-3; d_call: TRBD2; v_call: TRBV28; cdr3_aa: CAGVAGGTDTQYF; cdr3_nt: TGTGCCGGTGTAGCGGGAGGCACAGATACGCAGTATTTT
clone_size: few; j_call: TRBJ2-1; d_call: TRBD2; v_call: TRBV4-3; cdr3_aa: CASSQGALAGVNEQFF; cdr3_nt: TGCGCCAGCAGCCAAGGAGCACTAGCGGGAGTCAATGAGCAGTTCTTC
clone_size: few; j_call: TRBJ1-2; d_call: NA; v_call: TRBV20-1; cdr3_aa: CSASYRLSEGYTF; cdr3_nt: TGCAGTGCTAGTTATAGGTTGAGTGAGGGCTACACCTTC
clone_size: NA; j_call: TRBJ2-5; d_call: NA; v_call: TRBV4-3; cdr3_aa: CASSRVQGFYNEQYF; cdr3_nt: TGCGCCAGCAGCCGAGTACAGGGTTTCTACAATGAGCAGTACTTC
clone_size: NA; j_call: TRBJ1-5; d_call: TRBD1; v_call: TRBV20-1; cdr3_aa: CSASRRTGGNLMPQHF; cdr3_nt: TGCAGTGCTAGTAGGAGGACAGGGGGGAATCTGATGCCCCAGCATTTT
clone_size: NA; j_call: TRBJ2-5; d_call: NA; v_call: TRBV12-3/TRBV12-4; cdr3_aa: CASSLAQDMVTQYF; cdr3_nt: TGTGCCAGCAGTTTAGCGCAGGATATGGTGACCCAGTACTTC
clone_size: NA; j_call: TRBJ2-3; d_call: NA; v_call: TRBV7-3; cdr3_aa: CASSFDNRDTQYF; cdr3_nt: TGTGCCAGCAGCTTCGACAATCGTGATACGCAGTATTTT
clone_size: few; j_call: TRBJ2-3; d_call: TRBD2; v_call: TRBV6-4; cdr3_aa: CASSKNGGGADTQYF; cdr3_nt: TGTGCCAGCAGCAAAAATGGCGGGGGGGCAGATACGCAGTATTTT
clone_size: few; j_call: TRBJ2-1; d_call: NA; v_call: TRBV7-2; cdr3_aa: CASSLGRALNNEQFF; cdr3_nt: TGTGCCAGCAGCTTAGGGAGGGCCTTAAACAATGAGCAGTTCTTC
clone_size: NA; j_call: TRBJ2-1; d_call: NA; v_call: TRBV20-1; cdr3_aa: CSAVQNYNEQFF; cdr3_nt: TGCAGTGCTGTACAGAACTACAATGAGCAGTTCTTC
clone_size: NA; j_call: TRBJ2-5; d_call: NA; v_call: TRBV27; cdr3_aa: CASWMTGKETQYF; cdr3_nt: TGTGCCAGCTGGATGACGGGGAAAGAGACCCAGTACTTC
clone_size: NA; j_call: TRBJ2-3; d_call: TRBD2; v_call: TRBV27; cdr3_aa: CASSLITGLAGGPDTQYF; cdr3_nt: TGTGCCAGCAGTTTAATTACGGGACTAGCGGGAGGGCCAGATACGCAGTATTTT
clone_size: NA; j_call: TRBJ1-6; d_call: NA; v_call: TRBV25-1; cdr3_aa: CASSESGGYNSPLHF; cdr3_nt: TGTGCCAGCAGTGAATCGGGGGGATATAATTCACCCCTCCACTTT